This TCR beta chain was profiled in a study of cytomegalovirus exposure and HLA in healthy donors. Germline V CDR1 and CDR2: MDHEN, SYDVKM. CDR3 length equals 13 residues. Trimming took 7 bases from V and 8 from J; bases not matched to a gene: 8. The PCR made use of 60 Vbeta and 13 Jbeta primers. Generated by immunoSEQ multiplex PCR, the TCRdb table keeps only in-frame clones and is missing some. Of fewer than 200,000 clones in the sample, over 60% were seen once. What was sequenced was PBMCs. The chain carries TRBV28 and TRBJ1-2, with 9 bases aligning to TRBD1. The clonotype originates from a female donor in good health and CMV-seronegative. CDR3 residues: CASISRDREGYTF. In nucleotides, the CDR3 is TGTGCCAGCATCTCCCGGGACAGGGAAGGCTACACCTTC.